The clone carrying this T cell receptor (beta chain) was counted only a few times. Its antigen is not known. The data belong to a study of read filtering for tumor transcriptome and immune sequencing. Study details: Revised staging placed 8 patients in R-ISS I, 15 to 20 in II, more than five in III. Notes on the study in general: Even smaller IR-seq throughput identified most shared clonotypes.

The library was built from roughly 400 ng RNA with molecular barcoded adaptors for alpha/delta and beta/gamma chains. TCRdb reprocessed the reads via MiXCR and lists one record per CDR3 protein. The sample comprises 75,000 to 95,000 distinct CDR3 sequences, roughly a fifth of which are singletons, and 11% rests with the top ten. The CDR3 has 14 amino acids. The ends lost 4 bases at V and 4 bases at J; junction bases unmatched: 6. From germline, CDR1 is SGHRS and CDR2 YFSETQ. This clonotype originated in a donor aged 40 or over with multiple myeloma. The chain employs TRBV5-1 and TRBJ2-3; 7 nucleotides agree with TRBD1. The sequenced sample was a population of CD138-negative cells sorted from bone marrow. The CDR3 coding sequence is TGCGCCAGCAGCACTCGGACAGGAGCAGATACGCAGTATTTT. Protein product: CASSTRTGADTQYF.